This entry lists 9 T cell receptor beta chains sequenced from one sample in a study of blood T cell repertoires in COVID-19. Some clones are missing from TCRdb's copy, which holds only in-frame ones; the method was immunoSEQ multiplex PCR. The sample consists of roughly 75,000 clones, approximately 80% of them appearing once. The sequenced sample consisted of peripheral blood. Receptor source: a man aged 50-59 years with COVID-19, enrolled during active disease.

This CDR3 is CASSHFGENEKLFF. CDR3 nucleotides: TGCGCCAGCAGCCACTTCGGGGAAAATGAAAAACTGTTTTTT. J is TRBJ1-4 and V is TRBV4-1; D call uncertain. Germline CDR1 MGHRA, CDR2 YSYEKL. The CDR3 consists of 14 residues. V was trimmed by 3 bases and J by 5 bases, leaving 10 bases between them.

The chain combines TRBV28 with TRBJ2-4; no clear D. The V gene's germline CDR1 is MDHEN and CDR2 SYDVKM. Trimming removed 7 bases at V and 9 bases at J, with 19 bases between. CDR3 length: 14 amino acids. In DNA form, the CDR3 reads TGTGCCAGCATTCCCCTTGTGGGTGCAGGCATTCAGTACTTC. It translates to CASIPLVGAGIQYF.

The chain links TRBV27 to TRBJ1-5; 9 bases match TRBD1. V trimming: 6 bases; J trimming: 4 bases; junction bases outside the gene matches: 10. Germline-derived CDR1 and CDR2 are MNHEY and SMNVEV (reference sequence). CDR3 size: 16 residues. The CDR3 sequence is CASSPPGTGHNQPQHF. The CDR3, as DNA: TGTGCCAGCAGCCCTCCCGGGACAGGGCATAATCAGCCCCAGCATTTT.

V is TRBV18 and J is TRBJ2-7; TRBD1 matches at 9 bases. After removal of 3 bases from V and 5 bases from J, the junction contained 8 bases not matched to a gene. Germline CDR1 is KGHSH and CDR2 is LQKENI. The CDR3 contains 15 residues. The CDR3 DNA is TGTGCCAGCTCACCGCTTGGGACAGGGTCCCACGAGCAGTACTTC. Amino acids: CASSPLGTGSHEQYF. Complete variable domain (other parts from reference TRBV18 and TRBJ2-7): NAGVMQNPRHLVRRRGQEARLRCSPMKGHSHVYWYRQLPEEGLKFMVYLQKENIIDESGMPKERFSAEFPKEGPSILRIQQVVRGDSAAYFCASSPLGTGSHEQYFGPGTRLTVT.

The chain employs TRBV10-2 and TRBJ2-1, with 9 nucleotides matching TRBD2. Germline CDR1 and CDR2: WSHSY and SAAADI. The CDR3 totals 14 residues. The J segment lost 7 bases and the V segment lost 4 bases, leaving 5 bases of the junction unmatched. The CDR3, as DNA: TGCGCCAGCAGTGTTGCGGGAGGGACAAATGAGCAGTTCTTC. It encodes CASSVAGGTNEQFF.

This chain links TRBV19 with TRBJ2-7; the match to TRBD1 covers 7 bases. The ends lost 4 bases at V and 3 bases at J; junction bases unmatched: 15. CDR1 LNHDA and CDR2 SQIVND come from the germline V gene (reference sequence). The length of the CDR3 is 17 residues. CDR3 in DNA: TGTGCCAGTAGTAACAGGGGAACCCCCTCCCTTGGCTACGAGCAGTACTTC. This codes for CASSNRGTPSLGYEQYF.

This clone was recorded a few times. This chain connects TRBV27 to TRBJ1-6; the D gene is possibly TRBD1 (5 bases). This CDR3 is built from 11 residues. CDR1 and CDR2 (germline): MNHEY, SMNVEV (reference sequence). V was shortened by 5 bases and J by 14 bases, with 10 bases between the two germline ends. CDR3 coding DNA: TGTGCCAGCAGTCGGGGGTTAGCCCTCCACTTT. Encoded protein: CASSRGLALHF.

The genes are TRBV19 and TRBJ2-1, with a tentative D call TRBD2 (6 bases). This CDR3 has 15 residues. The germline V gene encodes CDR1 LNHDA and CDR2 SQIVND (reference sequence). V lost 6 bases and J lost 6, with 18 bases in between. CDR3 amino acids: CASSPAGQALNEQFF. In nucleotides, the CDR3 is TGTGCCAGTAGCCCAGCGGGCCAGGCCCTCAATGAGCAGTTCTTC.

This clone was seen more than once but under ten times. The chain joins TRBV6-5 to TRBJ2-7, with 9 bases matching TRBD1. Per the germline V gene, CDR1 is MNHEY and CDR2 is SVGAGI. The junction had 10 bases not matched to a gene; V was cut back by 10 bases and J by 3 bases. CDR3 length: 14 amino acids. This CDR3 reads CATQGQGLFYEQYF. In nucleotides, the CDR3 is TGTGCCACCCAGGGACAGGGTCTTTTCTACGAGCAGTACTTC.